The next 20 T cell receptor beta chains were all read from a single sample in a study of regulatory T cells in long-lasting Graves disease. Both iRepertoire HTBI primers and Arm-PCR of CDR3 regions were used to build the TCR beta libraries. TCRdb fed the multiplex PCR reads into MiXCR, producing one record per CDR3 protein. The sample has 350,000 to 500,000 distinct CDR3 sequences, roughly 15% seen once. Time point meaning: newly diagnosed GD, antithyroid drugs for less than 3 months. Generation of the TCR library employed RNA extracted from PBMCs. A further study also used this sample, focusing on T cells in Graves' hyperthyroidism and ophthalmopathy.

Sequenced material: peripheral blood mononuclear cells (PBMCs), taken at new diagnosis, from a patient treated with antithyroid drugs. These TCRs come from a woman under 30 with Graves disease.

The chain recombines TRBV4-3 with TRBJ1-1; D gene ambiguous. V was clipped by 0 bases and J by 3 bases, with 11 bases between them. The CDR3 has 15 residues. Germline V gene data show CDR1 as LGHNA and CDR2 as YSLEER. CDR3 in amino acids: CASSQDRAGYTEAFF. DNA of the CDR3: TGCGCCAGCAGCCAAGATCGAGCAGGCTACACTGAAGCTTTCTTT.

This clonotype was seen at least ten times. J is TRBJ2-1 and V is TRBV28, with TRBD2 matching 7 bases. This CDR3 is built from 15 residues. Germline V gives CDR1 MDHEN, CDR2 SYDVKM. V lost 5 bases to trimming and J lost 4 bases; unmatched junction nucleotides: 8. For the CDR3, the DNA is TGTGCCAGCAGTGCCGGACTAGGGGCTTACAATGAGCAGTTCTTC. Translated, it gives CASSAGLGAYNEQFF.

In its sample, this clonotype was seen a few times. The chain uses TRBV12-3 or TRBV12-4 and TRBJ2-7; 10 nucleotides line up with TRBD2. The CDR3 covers 16 residues. V gave up 4 bases and J gave up 2 bases; unmatched junction bases: 8. The CDR3 region has the DNA TGTGCCAGCAGTTCTCTAGCGGGAGAGTTCCCCTACGAGCAGTACTTC. Translating gives CASSSLAGEFPYEQYF.

Turning to this clonotype: This CDR3 is missing its conserved last phenylalanine or tryptophan, likely due to a read error. V and J are TRBV28 and TRBJ1-1, with TRBD1 as a possible D gene (6 bases). V lost 7 bases to trimming and J lost 7 bases, with 19 bases between them. Germline V gene lookup returns CDR1 MDHEN and CDR2 SYDVKM. The CDR3 length is 14 residues. The CDR3 here is CASKTRPTGLEAFL. The CDR3, as DNA: TGTGCCAGCAAAACGCGACCGACAGGACTTGAAGCTTTCCTT.

This clonotype was seen at least ten times. V is TRBV15 and J is TRBJ1-1; D not certain. The V end lost 5 bases, the J end lost 1 base, and 8 bases lay between the germline ends. Germline V gives CDR1 LNHNV, CDR2 YYDKDF (reference sequence). The CDR3 covers 13 residues. DNA of the CDR3: TGTGCCACCAGCGATCCACCGAACACTGAAGCTTTCTTT. Its translation is CATSDPPNTEAFF.

The chain has TRBV19 and TRBJ2-2; TRBD2 agrees at 11 bases. This CDR3 has 15 amino acids. Germline V gene lookup returns CDR1 LNHDA and CDR2 SQIVND (reference sequence). V lost 5 bases and J lost 7; bases outside the gene matches: 6. The CDR3 sequence: CASSLGTSGLGELFF. CDR3 DNA sequence: TGTGCCAGTAGTCTCGGGACTAGCGGACTCGGGGAGCTGTTTTTT.

The chain joins TRBV28 to TRBJ2-2, with a tentative D call TRBD1 (6 bases). The CDR3 spans 17 residues. The V end was cut by 3 bases, the J end by 2 bases, with 16 bases between. The V gene's germline CDR1 is MDHEN and CDR2 SYDVKM. The CDR3 DNA is TGTGCCAGCAGTTTCCCCGGGACATCGCCCAACACCGGGGAGCTGTTTTTT. Residues: CASSFPGTSPNTGELFF.

The table lists this clonotype with a few counts. J is TRBJ1-6 and V is TRBV7-6; D possibly corresponds to TRBD1 (5 bases). The V end was cut by 7 bases, the J end by 8 bases, with 15 bases between. The length of the CDR3 is 14 residues. Looked up from germline, CDR1 is SGHVS and CDR2 is FNYEAQ. The CDR3 DNA sequence: TGTGCCAGCAAAAGGGACGGACAATATTCACCCCTCCACTTT. Its translation is CASKRDGQYSPLHF.

This clonotype was counted many times. The chain couples TRBV29-1 to TRBJ1-1, with 8 bases matching TRBD1. The CDR3 has 13 amino acids. V dropped 7 bases and J dropped 5; count of bases not matched to a gene: 9. Germline V gene data show CDR1 as SQVTM and CDR2 as ANQGSEA. The CDR3 loop is CSAPGGGGTEAFF. In DNA form, the CDR3 reads TGCAGCGCCCCAGGGGGCGGGGGGACTGAAGCTTTCTTT.

In regard to this clonotype: A read error may account for a junction end that differs from germline. This chain links TRBV6-5 with TRBJ1-1; 7 positions match TRBD1. Germline values: CDR1 MNHEY, CDR2 SVGAGI. This CDR3 contains 15 residues. The CDR3 bases are TGTGCTAACAGTTACGGCAGGGGGGTGAACACCGAAGCTTTCTTT. It codes for CANSYGRGVNTEAFF.

This clonotype was recorded many times. The CDR3 loop is CASSEGWGQGAADTQYF. The CDR3 DNA is TGTGCCAGCAGTGAAGGGTGGGGACAGGGGGCGGCAGATACGCAGTATTTT. The genes are TRBV6-1 and TRBJ2-3; 12 nucleotides line up with TRBD1. The CDR3 loop spans 17 amino acids. Germline lookup yields CDR1 MNHNS and CDR2 SASEGT. V lost 1 base to trimming and J lost 4 bases; unmatched junction nucleotides: 6.

This clonotype was recorded many times. The chain combines TRBV3-1 with TRBJ2-7, with 10 bases lining up with TRBD1. Germline CDR1 is LGHDT and CDR2 is YNNKEL (reference sequence). J gave up 6 bases and V 3 bases, and 5 bases lay outside the gene matches. The CDR3 contains 14 residues. CDR3 DNA sequence: TGTGCCAGCAGCCACGGGACAGGGGTTGGCGAGCAGTACTTC. Encoded protein: CASSHGTGVGEQYF.

This clonotype was seen repeatedly, ten times or more. This chain uses TRBV12-3 or TRBV12-4 with TRBJ2-3; 10 nucleotides agree with TRBD1. V shed 3 bases, J shed 4 bases, and the junction held 7 bases outside the gene matches. The length of the CDR3 is 16 residues. In DNA, the CDR3 is TGTGCCAGCAGTTTCCCGGAGGGACAGGGGCCAGATACGCAGTATTTT. This gives the protein CASSFPEGQGPDTQYF.

This clonotype was seen at least ten times. This chain joins TRBV3-1 and TRBJ1-1; TRBD1 might be the D (5 bases). There are 14 residues in the CDR3. Trimming removed 2 bases at V and 0 bases at J, with 7 bases between. Germline-derived CDR1 and CDR2 are LGHDT and YNNKEL (reference sequence). Here the CDR3 reads CASSQTGLNTEAFF. CDR3 bases: TGTGCCAGCAGCCAAACAGGCCTGAACACTGAAGCTTTCTTT.

This clonotype was seen many times. The chain links TRBV7-9 to TRBJ2-2; 9 bases fit TRBD1. CDR1 SEHNR and CDR2 FQNEAQ come from the germline V gene (reference sequence). CDR3 length: 17 amino acids. The J segment lost 2 bases and the V segment lost 2 bases, leaving 6 bases of the junction unmatched. The CDR3 loop is CASSLHTGQGNTGELFF. CDR3 nucleotides: TGTGCCAGCAGCTTACACACGGGACAGGGAAACACCGGGGAGCTGTTTTTT.

This clonotype was detected many times. The chain carries TRBV7-9 and TRBJ2-7, with 8 bases fitting TRBD1. V lost 6 bases, J lost 1 base, and 5 bases stayed unmatched. Germline loops: CDR1 SEHNR, CDR2 FQNEAQ (reference sequence). This CDR3 is built from 14 residues. The CDR3 reads CASSTDRGSYEQYF. In DNA, the CDR3 is TGTGCCAGCAGTACCGACAGGGGTTCCTACGAGCAGTACTTC.

This clonotype was seen ten or more times. This chain links TRBV11-2 with TRBJ1-1; no firm D call. The CDR3 contains 13 residues. In germline, CDR1 is SGHAT, CDR2 FQNNGV. Trimming took off 5 bases at V and 0 bases at J, with 7 bases between the two ends. The CDR3 reads CASSELMNTEAFF. CDR3 DNA sequence: TGTGCCAGCAGCGAGCTGATGAACACTGAAGCTTTCTTT. The variable domain in full, with the rest retrieved from reference TRBV11-2 and TRBJ1-1, is EAGVAQSPRYKIIEKRQSVAFWCNPISGHATLYWYQQILGQGPKLLIQFQNNGVVDDSQLPKDRFSAERLKGVDSTLKIQPAKLEDSAVYLCASSELMNTEAFFGQGTRLTVV.

The chain couples TRBV15 to TRBJ2-3, with 10 bases that match TRBD2. The length of the CDR3 is 15 residues. The germline CDR1 and CDR2 sequences are LNHNV and YYDKDF (reference sequence). Trimming at V came to 1 base and at J to 3 bases, leaving 1 base not matched to a gene. Here the CDR3 DNA reads TGTGCCACCAGCAGAGGGACTAGCGGAACAGATACGCAGTATTTT. This sequence encodes CATSRGTSGTDTQYF.

This clonotype was picked up a small number of times. The chain joins TRBV19 to TRBJ2-7; 10 nucleotides agree with TRBD1. The V gene end was trimmed by 3 bases and the J gene end by 3 bases; junction bases not matched to a gene: 5. In germline, CDR1 is LNHDA, CDR2 SQIVND (reference sequence). The CDR3 length is 15 residues. Written as DNA, the CDR3 is TGTGCCAGTAGTATTGGACAGGGGGTTGTCTACGAGCAGTACTTC. Residues: CASSIGQGVVYEQYF.

This clonotype was seen a few times. The V gene is TRBV27, the J gene TRBJ2-7, with TRBD2 identical over 7 bases. The J segment lost 5 bases and the V segment lost 3 bases, leaving 4 bases of the junction unmatched. CDR3 size: 13 residues. Germline V gene lookup returns CDR1 MNHEY and CDR2 SMNVEV (reference sequence). The CDR3 DNA follows: TGTGCCAGCAGTTTGGGGAGGGCAAACGAGCAGTACTTC. Encoded protein: CASSLGRANEQYF.